This T cell receptor beta chain was observed in a study of T cell responses to AZD1222 COVID-19 vaccine. With regard to this clone: The target antigen is unknown.

The germline V gene encodes CDR1 ENHRY and CDR2 SYGVKD. V gave up 6 bases and J gave up 4 bases, with 19 bases separating them. This CDR3 contains 16 residues. The method was immunoSEQ multiplex PCR; TCRdb's version includes in-frame clones alone and lacks a portion of them. Among some 110,000 clones, roughly 89% were seen once, and the ten largest hold roughly 7%. Broader study findings: Donors, mostly white British, included more females; clonal diversity was possibly underestimated.

The specimen was peripheral blood, collected 28 days after the second AZD1222 dose. This rearrangement joins TRBV10-3 to TRBJ2-1, with D possibly being TRBD2 (6 bases). The receptor was derived from an adult who received the AZD1222 COVID-19 vaccine. The CDR3 loop is CAIRGYGTEEYNEQFF. The CDR3 DNA follows: TGTGCCATCAGAGGTTACGGGACTGAAGAGTACAATGAGCAGTTCTTC.